The sequence of this T cell receptor beta chain was determined in a study of T cells in Graves' hyperthyroidism and ophthalmopathy. Investigators excluded patients with uncontrolled infection, other autoimmune disease, pregnancy or lactation. Every diagnosis used clinical symptoms, serum thyroxine and TRAb, thyroid ultrasound and orbital computed tomography. Authors of the study amplified TCR beta CDR3 regions from RNA transcripts. Using the HTBI primer set, a first-round RT-PCR was run on the TCR CDR3. TCRdb re-analysed the multiplex PCR reads in MiXCR, keeping a single row per CDR3 protein. The profile shows about 420,000 distinct CDR3 sequences, roughly 13% of them singletons. This clonotype was seen a handful of times. Its antigen is currently unknown. Study observations and caveats: Most clonotypes expanded in the thyroid (above 0.001) were also present in blood. Ophthalmopathy, which appeared later, was predicted by the model a median 6.5 months before onset.

V trimming: 0 bases; J trimming: 8 bases; junction bases outside the gene matches: 3. This CDR3 is built from 15 residues. CDR1 and CDR2 from the germline V gene are SGHRS and YFSETQ. The chain couples TRBV5-1 to TRBJ1-6; 9 bases are shared with TRBD1. This TCR was sampled from a young woman with Graves' hyperthyroidism. The sequencing sample was made of blood. The CDR3 nucleotides read TGCGCCAGCAGCTTGGTGGGACAGGGAGATTCACCCCTCCACTTT. Its protein is CASSLVGQGDSPLHF.